These T cell receptor beta chains were read from a single sample in a study of regulatory T cells in long-lasting Graves disease. TCRdb analysed the multiplex PCR reads with MiXCR anew, one entry per CDR3 protein. This table has about 460,000 distinct CDR3 sequences, 14% appearing once. This same sample was also taken into another study, of T cells in Graves' hyperthyroidism and ophthalmopathy.

The sample consisted of peripheral blood mononuclear cells (PBMCs), taken at new diagnosis, from a patient treated with antithyroid drugs. The receptors derive from a woman aged 50 to 65 with Graves disease. The CDR3 runs from the conserved cysteine through the conserved F or W. A D gene is named only where the DNA matches it firmly.

d_gene | j_gene | len | v_gene | CDR3aa
- | TRBJ2-7 | 11 | TRBV20-1 | CSARASYEQYF
- | TRBJ2-7 | 14 | TRBV3-1 | CASSQGVGAYEQYF
- | TRBJ2-5 | 15 | TRBV5-1 | CASSAGWGEQETQYF
TRBD2 | TRBJ2-5 | 16 | TRBV5-1 | CASSFSQLAGVETQYF
- | TRBJ2-2 | 12 | TRBV18 | CASSPYSGELFF
- | TRBJ1-6 | 15 | TRBV6-2/TRBV6-3 | CASSQTGARNSPLHF
TRBD2 | TRBJ2-7 | 15 | TRBV9 | CASSEGGLGTYEQYF
- | TRBJ2-1 | 17 | TRBV18 | CASSPGPSTSSYNEQFF
TRBD1 | TRBJ2-2 | 15 | TRBV6-1 | CASTWDRGSPGELFF
TRBD2 | TRBJ2-1 | 15 | TRBV7-3 | CASSLTPSGYNEQFF
- | TRBJ1-1 | 11 | TRBV13 | CASSFGTEAFF
- | TRBJ1-5 | 14 | TRBV27 | CASSRGQPNQPQHF
TRBD1 | TRBJ1-3 | 13 | TRBV30 | CAWSRQGTNTIYF
TRBD1 | TRBJ1-6 | 12 | TRBV20-1 | CSLLTGDSPLHF
- | TRBJ2-7 | 13 | TRBV7-9 | CASTIDRFSHQYF
TRBD2 | TRBJ2-3 | 15 | TRBV7-2 | CASSFGLAQTDTQYF
- | TRBJ1-5 | 15 | TRBV11-2 | CASSLGHLSNQPQHF
TRBD1 | TRBJ1-2 | 16 | TRBV28 | CASTPRDRGANYGYTF
TRBD1 | TRBJ2-2 | 15 | TRBV19 | CASTRGQGFTGELFF
- | - | 14 | TRBV2 | CASSPSPTRGEQYF